This T cell receptor beta chain was found in a study of identical twins (dated by TCRdb to the mid-2010s). For the wider study: TCR alpha and beta repertoires from monozygotic twins, unrelated adults of various ages and cord blood were deep-sequenced to test whether fetal clonotypes persist. To rule out contamination, the twin experiments were replicated at different times with different library preparation protocols. The study at large found these results: Fewer insertions were carried by abundant cord blood beta clonotypes, a similar but weaker trend appeared in young adult naive repertoires, and no such trend appeared in memory repertoires. Because the same donors could not be followed over many years, the conclusions depended on cross-sectional statistical analysis. A weaker excess of twin sharing was found in beta out-of-frame sequences because the signal-to-noise ratio was lowered by fewer shared sequences. Zero-insertion analyses could be partly confounded by invariant T cells such as MAIT and iNKT, although diverse VJ usage argued against such confounding for most clonotypes. In monozygotic twins, recombination models systematically underestimated out-of-frame TCR alpha sharing, but the models matched the sharing seen between unrelated individuals. Compared with coincidental sharing between unrelated individuals, an excess of low generation-probability sequences was observed among out-of-frame TCR alpha sequences shared between twins.

Taken from the germline V gene, the CDR1 and CDR2 loops are MRHNA and SNTAGT. The V and J ends are trimmed by 3 bases and 6 bases, leaving 8 bases between them. Spanning cysteine to phenylalanine, the CDR3 consists of 13 amino acids. The CDR3 DNA has 39 bases and is translated from base 1. Only healthy Caucasian donors were included. Using Miltenyi CD45RO+ enrichment and human naive T-cell isolation kits, memory (CD45RO+) and naive T cells were isolated from PBMC. Library construction relied on 5' RACE. Sequenced using an Illumina HiSeq 2000. Template switching added a universal primer binding site, and the final cDNA carried a unique molecular identifier that allowed TCR cDNA molecules to be counted accurately. Specific primers in the conserved constant-segment region were used to synthesize first-strand cDNA for TCR alpha and beta chains. To control for contamination, every cDNA library was double barcoded, receiving both a SMART-Mk sample barcode and Illumina barcodes. TruSeq adapter sequences and Illumina sample barcodes were added in two successive PCR steps. TCR alpha and beta cDNA libraries were sequenced on the Illumina HiSeq platform with custom primers. Per the authors' processing: MiGEC processed the raw reads to extract unique molecular identifiers, while MiXCR was used to determine the CDR3 positions. Recombination models were inferred per individual with the repgenHMM and IGoR tools using an EM algorithm. Shared clonotypes were analyzed with the tcR package in R, and sharing was normalized by the product of cloneset sizes. To study raw recombination without the effects of thymic and clonal selection, out-of-frame nonproductive sequences were analyzed. TCRdb redid the processing of the public reads, applying fastp at Q25 and MiXCR, and retained in-frame beta chains. Every CDR3 protein is listed once, alongside the most common genes and DNA of its rows. The authors' filters were not applied to this entry. This sample is represented by approximately 260,000 distinct CDR3 sequences; about an eighth of them were singletons. The biggest ten clones account for 8.5% to 10% of the sample.

This clonotype showed up just a few times. Its antigen has not been determined. Within one base of it there is no much larger clone, and no base qualities were kept. Specimen: memory (CD45RO+) T cells sorted from blood. Taken with the paper, the label for cell subset or site translates to: CD45RO+ enriched T cells. This TCR was sampled from a woman aged 18-35 years in good health. The chain joins TRBV6-4 to TRBJ2-2, with a weak D call of TRBD2 (5 bases match). CDR3 region: CASSEMGAGELFF. The sequence in DNA is TGTGCCAGCAGTGAGATGGGAGCCGGGGAGCTGTTTTTT.